Each of the 17 T cell receptor beta chains below was sequenced from the same sample in a study of human T cells and chemical hapten exposure. MiXCR was run by TCRdb on the RACE reads, yielding one entry per CDR3 protein. The sample has approximately 80,000 distinct CDR3 sequences; 10% are singletons. The time point here: patch test 2, 6 weeks after DPC sensitization. Treatment of the sample: therapeutic diphenylcyclopropenone sensitization with weekly scalp DPC. Sequenced here: whole blood, sampled in connection with sensitization to the hapten diphenylcyclopropenone (DPC). Receptors were obtained from a woman in her 30s with alopecia areata. Some clones in this sample may be carry-over from other donors' samples.

This clonotype was detected a few times. The DNA for the CDR3 is TGTGCCAGCAGCTTAATTAACACCGGGGAGCTGTTTTTT. Amino acids: CASSLINTGELFF. This chain uses TRBV7-3 with TRBJ2-2; D unclear. Germline assignment: CDR1 SGHTA and CDR2 FQGTGA. This CDR3 is built from 13 residues. V lost 1 base and J 2 bases, leaving 2 bases between the germline ends.

This clonotype has a count of ten or more. V usage is TRBV15 and J usage is TRBJ2-7; 12 nucleotides align to TRBD2. V dropped 1 base and J dropped 2; count of bases not matched to a gene: 3. CDR1 is LNHNV and CDR2 is YYDKDF in the germline V gene (reference sequence). CDR3 size: 16 residues. CDR3 loop: CATSRARTSGAYEQYF. In DNA, the CDR3 is TGTGCCACCAGCAGAGCGCGGACTAGCGGGGCCTACGAGCAGTACTTC.

This clonotype was recorded at least ten times. The chain joins TRBV6-2 or TRBV6-3 to TRBJ2-2; D possibly uses TRBD1 or TRBD2 (5 bases each). The V gene lost 6 bases and the J gene lost 1 base, with 12 bases spanning the gap. This CDR3 has 15 amino acids. CDR1 is MNHEY, CDR2 SVGEGT, per germline. This CDR3 reads CASRTGRMNTGELFF. In DNA form, the CDR3 reads TGTGCCAGCAGAACGGGACGGATGAACACCGGGGAGCTGTTTTTT.

This clonotype was detected only a few times. The rearrangement joins TRBV7-2 to TRBJ2-7; D is ambiguous. This CDR3 spans 13 amino acids. Germline assignment: CDR1 SGHTA and CDR2 FQGNSA. V dropped 0 bases and J dropped 6 bases, with 9 bases sitting between them. The CDR3 loop is CASSLAAVPEQYF. The CDR3 DNA is TGTGCCAGCAGCTTAGCCGCGGTACCCGAGCAGTACTTC.

This clonotype was detected ten times or more. This chain joins TRBV29-1 and TRBJ1-2; D is perhaps TRBD1 (6 bases). Trimming pared 4 bases from V and 3 bases from J, leaving 12 bases between. Germline CDR1 reads SQVTM; CDR2 reads ANQGSEA. The CDR3 totals 13 residues. Written as DNA, the CDR3 is TGCAGCGTTGTAAGGACAGACGACTATGGCTACACCTTC. This codes for CSVVRTDDYGYTF.

The chain employs TRBV11-2 and TRBJ2-2; a possible D gene is TRBD2 (6 bases). The CDR3 has 12 amino acids. Germline V gives CDR1 SGHAT, CDR2 FQNNGV. The V end lost 6 bases, the J end lost 7 bases, and 9 bases lay between the germline ends. In DNA form, the CDR3 reads TGTGCCAGCAGGGCTAGCGTCGGGGAGCTGTTTTTT. It encodes CASRASVGELFF. Combining the CDR3 with reference TRBV11-2 and TRBJ2-2 gives the whole variable domain EAGVAQSPRYKIIEKRQSVAFWCNPISGHATLYWYQQILGQGPKLLIQFQNNGVVDDSQLPKDRFSAERLKGVDSTLKIQPAKLEDSAVYLCASRASVGELFFGEGSRLTVL.

The sample holds many counts of this clonotype. The chain joins TRBV20-1 to TRBJ2-1; unclear D gene. This CDR3 contains 15 residues. Germline assignment: CDR1 DFQATT and CDR2 SNEGSKA (reference sequence). Trimming removed 3 bases at V and 0 bases at J, with 12 bases between. CDR3 DNA: TGCAGTGCTAGCGTAGTCCGAAGCTCCTACAATGAGCAGTTCTTC. Translating it yields CSASVVRSSYNEQFF.

In its sample, this clonotype was seen a few times. V is TRBV5-1 and J is TRBJ2-3; D not resolved. Between the trimmed V and J ends, which lost 4 bases and 5 bases, there was a span of 8 bases. The CDR3 runs 12 residues. CDR1 is SGHRS and CDR2 is YFSETQ in the germline V gene. In nucleotides, the CDR3 is TGCGCCAGCAGCCGTGATGGAGATACGCAGTATTTT. Translation: CASSRDGDTQYF.

V gene TRBV20-1 combines with J gene TRBJ2-2; 11 bases map to TRBD1. The V and J ends lost 5 bases and 0 bases, in that order; junction bases with no gene match: 5. The CDR3 totals 16 residues. Germline CDR1 reads DFQATT; CDR2 reads SNEGSKA (reference sequence). The CDR3 sequence is CSAGQGAPSNTGELFF. Here the CDR3 DNA reads TGCAGTGCTGGACAGGGGGCTCCCTCGAACACCGGGGAGCTGTTTTTT.

The rearrangement links TRBV28 to TRBJ2-7; 7 positions match TRBD1. Germline trimming cut 7 bases from V and 3 bases from J; bases unmatched to any gene: 6. The CDR3 is 13 residues long. The germline CDR1 and CDR2 sequences are MDHEN and SYDVKM. In DNA, the CDR3 is TGTGCCAGCAACCCGGGACAGAACTACGAGCAGTACTTC. Its protein is CASNPGQNYEQYF.

This clonotype was seen only a few times. The genes are TRBV20-1 and TRBJ2-7; 8 bases match TRBD2. The V gene end was trimmed by 3 bases and the J gene end by 2 bases; junction bases not matched to a gene: 9. This CDR3 has 15 amino acids. CDR1 DFQATT and CDR2 SNEGSKA come from the germline V gene (reference sequence). The chain's CDR3 is CSARTSDGLAYEQYF. The CDR3 DNA follows: TGCAGTGCTAGGACTAGCGACGGATTGGCCTACGAGCAGTACTTC.

CDR3 residues: CASSGRTIGNTIYF. CDR3 nucleotide sequence: TGTGCCAGCAGTGGAAGGACGATTGGAAACACCATATATTTT. The chain recombines TRBV6-4 with TRBJ1-3; D is unresolved. The ends were cut back, 4 bases at V and 3 bases at J, with 10 bases in the middle. The CDR3 has 14 residues. Germline CDR1 MRHNA, CDR2 SNTAGT.

The chain couples TRBV5-1 to TRBJ1-4; TRBD1 matches at 9 bases. The germline gives CDR1 SGHRS, CDR2 YFSETQ. The CDR3 covers 16 residues. V trimming: 4 bases; J trimming: 1 base; junction bases outside the gene matches: 5. CDR3 DNA sequence: TGCGCCAGCAGCCCGGGACAGGGAATAACTAATGAAAAACTGTTTTTT. Translated, it gives CASSPGQGITNEKLFF.

This clonotype showed up many times. The chain uses TRBV7-7 and TRBJ2-7; D ambiguous. The germline V gene has CDR1 SSHAT and CDR2 FNYEAQ (reference sequence). Trimming pared 4 bases from V and 4 bases from J, leaving 8 bases between. This CDR3 has 12 amino acids. The CDR3: CASSSLPYEQYF. The CDR3 DNA follows: TGTGCCAGCAGCTCCCTCCCATACGAGCAGTACTTC.

This clonotype came up a few times. This chain connects TRBV6-5 to TRBJ2-3; 7 nucleotides agree with TRBD1. Unmatched junction bases numbered 4, after V lost 6 bases and J lost 4 bases. Germline assignment: CDR1 MNHEY and CDR2 SVGAGI. This CDR3 is 13 amino acids long. CDR3 bases: TGTGCCAGCAGGTACAGGGGCGCAGATACGCAGTATTTT. Amino acids: CASRYRGADTQYF.

The table lists this clonotype with many counts. The genes are TRBV29-1 and TRBJ2-1; no clear D. Between the trimmed V and J ends, which lost 4 bases and 4 bases, there was a span of 5 bases. The CDR3 runs 11 residues. Germline V CDR1 and CDR2: SQVTM, ANQGSEA. CDR3 bases: TGCAGCGTTGTCCTGTACAATGAGCAGTTCTTC. This translates into CSVVLYNEQFF.

The table lists this clonotype with a few counts. The chain employs TRBV19 and TRBJ2-1; 11 bases are a match to TRBD2. Germline V gives CDR1 LNHDA, CDR2 SQIVND (reference sequence). CDR3 length equals 16 residues. V lost 5 bases, J lost 7 bases, and 10 bases stayed unmatched. The CDR3 is CASSLFSGGAKNEQFF. CDR3 nucleotides: TGTGCCAGTAGTCTATTTAGCGGGGGGGCGAAGAATGAGCAGTTCTTC.